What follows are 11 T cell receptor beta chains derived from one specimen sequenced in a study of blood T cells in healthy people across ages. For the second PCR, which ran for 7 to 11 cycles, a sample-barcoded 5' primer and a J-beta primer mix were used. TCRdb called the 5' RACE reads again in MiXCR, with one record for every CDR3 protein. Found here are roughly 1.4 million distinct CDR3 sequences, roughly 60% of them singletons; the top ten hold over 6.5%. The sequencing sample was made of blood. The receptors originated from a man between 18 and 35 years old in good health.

DNA of the CDR3: TGTGCCAGCAGTTACTCGTCAGACACTGAAGCTTTCTTT. As protein: CASSYSSDTEAFF. The V and J genes are TRBV6-2 or TRBV6-3 and TRBJ1-1; D is unclear. The CDR3 loop spans 13 amino acids. Trimming stripped 0 bases from V and 3 bases from J, with 5 bases between. Germline lookup yields CDR1 MNHEY and CDR2 SVGEGT.

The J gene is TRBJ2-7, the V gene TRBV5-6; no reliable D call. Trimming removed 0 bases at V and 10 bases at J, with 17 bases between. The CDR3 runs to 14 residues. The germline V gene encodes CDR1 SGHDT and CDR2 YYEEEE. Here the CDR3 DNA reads TGTGCCAGCAGCTTGGTGGTAGGTTTTGGCGAACAGTACTTC. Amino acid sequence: CASSLVVGFGEQYF.

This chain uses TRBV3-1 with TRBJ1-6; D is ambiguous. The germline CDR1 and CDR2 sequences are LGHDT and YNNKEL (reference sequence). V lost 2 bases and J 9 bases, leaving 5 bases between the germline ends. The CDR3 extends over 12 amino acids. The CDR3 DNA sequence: TGTGCCAGCAGCCAACACCGTTCACCCCTCCACTTT. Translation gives CASSQHRSPLHF.

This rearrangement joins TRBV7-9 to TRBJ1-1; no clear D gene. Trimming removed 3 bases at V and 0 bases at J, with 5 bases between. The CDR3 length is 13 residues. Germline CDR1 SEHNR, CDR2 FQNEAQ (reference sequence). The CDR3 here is CASSFPVNTEAFF. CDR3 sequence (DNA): TGTGCCAGCAGCTTTCCGGTGAACACTGAAGCTTTCTTT. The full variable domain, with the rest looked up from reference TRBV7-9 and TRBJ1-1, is DTGVSQNPRHKITKRGQNVTFRCDPISEHNRLYWYRQTLGQGPEFLTYFQNEAQLEKSRLLSDRFSAERPKGSFSTLEIQRTEQGDSAMYLCASSFPVNTEAFFGQGTRLTVV.

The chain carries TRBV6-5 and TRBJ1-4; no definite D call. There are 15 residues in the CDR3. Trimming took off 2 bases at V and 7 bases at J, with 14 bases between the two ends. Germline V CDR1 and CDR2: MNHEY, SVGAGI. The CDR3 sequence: CASSYRSHQAEKLFF. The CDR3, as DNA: TGTGCCAGCAGTTACCGCTCTCATCAGGCTGAAAAACTGTTTTTT.

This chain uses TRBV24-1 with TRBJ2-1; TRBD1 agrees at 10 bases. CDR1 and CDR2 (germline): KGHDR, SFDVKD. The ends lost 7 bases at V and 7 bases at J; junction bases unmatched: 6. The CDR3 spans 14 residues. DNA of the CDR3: TGTGCCACCAGAGGACAGGGGGACAAAAATGAGCAGTTCTTC. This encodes CATRGQGDKNEQFF.

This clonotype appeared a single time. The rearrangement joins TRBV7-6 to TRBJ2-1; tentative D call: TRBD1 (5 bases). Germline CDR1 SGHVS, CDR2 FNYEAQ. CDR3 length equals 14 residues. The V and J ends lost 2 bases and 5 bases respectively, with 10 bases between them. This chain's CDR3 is CASSLRQNNNEQFF. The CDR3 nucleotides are TGTGCCAGCAGCTTAAGACAGAACAACAATGAGCAGTTCTTC.

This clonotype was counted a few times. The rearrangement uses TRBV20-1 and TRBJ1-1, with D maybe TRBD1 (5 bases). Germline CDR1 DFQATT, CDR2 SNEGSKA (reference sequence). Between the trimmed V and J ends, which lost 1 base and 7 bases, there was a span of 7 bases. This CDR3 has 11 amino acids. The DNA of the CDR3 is TGCAGTGCTAGAGGGGGCCGTGAAGCTTTCTTT. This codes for CSARGGREAFF.

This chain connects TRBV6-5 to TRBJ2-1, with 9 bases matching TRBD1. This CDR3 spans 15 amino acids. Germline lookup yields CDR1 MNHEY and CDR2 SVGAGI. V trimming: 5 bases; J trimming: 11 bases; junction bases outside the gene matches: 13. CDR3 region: CASSLGGTGLSKQFF. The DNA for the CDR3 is TGTGCCAGCAGTCTAGGCGGGACAGGGCTCTCCAAGCAGTTCTTC.

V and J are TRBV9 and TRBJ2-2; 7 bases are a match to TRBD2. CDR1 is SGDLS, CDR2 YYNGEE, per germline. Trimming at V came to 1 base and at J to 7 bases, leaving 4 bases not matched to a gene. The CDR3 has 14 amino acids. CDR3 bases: TGTGCCAGCAGCGTAAATTCGGGAGGCGGGGAGCTGTTTTTT. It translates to CASSVNSGGGELFF.

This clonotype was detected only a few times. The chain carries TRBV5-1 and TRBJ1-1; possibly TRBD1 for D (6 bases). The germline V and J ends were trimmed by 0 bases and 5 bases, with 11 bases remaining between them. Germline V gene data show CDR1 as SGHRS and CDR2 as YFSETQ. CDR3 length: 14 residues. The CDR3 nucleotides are TGCGCCAGCAGCTTGGGCGGGGGGCGGACTGAAGCTTTCTTT. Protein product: CASSLGGGRTEAFF.